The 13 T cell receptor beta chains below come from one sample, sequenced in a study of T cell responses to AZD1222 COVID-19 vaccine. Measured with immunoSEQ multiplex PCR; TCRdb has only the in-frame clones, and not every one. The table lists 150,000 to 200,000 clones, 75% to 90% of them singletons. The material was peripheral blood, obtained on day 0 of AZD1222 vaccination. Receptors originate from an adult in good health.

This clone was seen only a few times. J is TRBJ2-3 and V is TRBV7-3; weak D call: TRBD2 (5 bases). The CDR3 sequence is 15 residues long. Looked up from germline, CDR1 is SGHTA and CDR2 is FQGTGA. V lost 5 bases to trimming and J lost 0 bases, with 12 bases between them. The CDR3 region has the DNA TGTGCCAGCAGCCCCCGAGCGGCAAGCACAGATACGCAGTATTTT. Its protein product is CASSPRAASTDTQYF.

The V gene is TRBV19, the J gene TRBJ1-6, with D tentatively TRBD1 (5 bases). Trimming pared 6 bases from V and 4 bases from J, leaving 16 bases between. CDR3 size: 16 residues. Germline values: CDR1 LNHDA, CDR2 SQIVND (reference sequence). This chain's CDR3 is CASSRGTETYNSPLHF. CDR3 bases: TGTGCCAGTAGCCGGGGGACGGAAACGTATAATTCACCCCTCCACTTT.

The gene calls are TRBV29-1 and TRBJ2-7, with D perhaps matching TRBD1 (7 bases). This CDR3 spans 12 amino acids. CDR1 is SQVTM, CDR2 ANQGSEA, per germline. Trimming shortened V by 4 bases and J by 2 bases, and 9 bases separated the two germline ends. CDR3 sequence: CSVGRGAYEQYF. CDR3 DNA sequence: TGCAGCGTTGGCAGGGGGGCCTACGAGCAGTACTTC.

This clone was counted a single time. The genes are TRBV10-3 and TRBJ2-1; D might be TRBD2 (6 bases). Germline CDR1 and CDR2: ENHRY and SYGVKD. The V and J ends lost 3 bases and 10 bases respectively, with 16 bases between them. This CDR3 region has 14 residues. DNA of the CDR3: TGTGCCATCAGTGATGGGGCTAGGACTATCGAGCAGTTCTTC. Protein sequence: CAISDGARTIEQFF.

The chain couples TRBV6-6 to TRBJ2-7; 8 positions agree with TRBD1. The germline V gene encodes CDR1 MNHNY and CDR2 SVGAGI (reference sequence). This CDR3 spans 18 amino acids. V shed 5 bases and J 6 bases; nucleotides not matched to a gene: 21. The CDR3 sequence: CASSRRQSTGGMGGEQYF. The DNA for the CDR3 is TGTGCCAGCAGTCGCCGACAAAGCACAGGGGGAATGGGTGGCGAGCAGTACTTC.

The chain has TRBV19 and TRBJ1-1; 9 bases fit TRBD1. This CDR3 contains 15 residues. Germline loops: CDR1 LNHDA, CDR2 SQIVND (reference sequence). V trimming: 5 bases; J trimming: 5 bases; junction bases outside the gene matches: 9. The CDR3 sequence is CASSPGQGRRTEAFF. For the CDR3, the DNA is TGTGCCAGTAGTCCCGGACAGGGGAGGAGGACTGAAGCTTTCTTT.

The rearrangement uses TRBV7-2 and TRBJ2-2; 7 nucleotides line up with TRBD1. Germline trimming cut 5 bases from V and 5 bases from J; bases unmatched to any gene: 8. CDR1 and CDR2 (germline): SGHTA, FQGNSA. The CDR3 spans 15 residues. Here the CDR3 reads CASSRTGHKTGELFF. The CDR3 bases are TGTGCCAGCAGCCGGACAGGTCATAAGACCGGGGAGCTGTTTTTT.

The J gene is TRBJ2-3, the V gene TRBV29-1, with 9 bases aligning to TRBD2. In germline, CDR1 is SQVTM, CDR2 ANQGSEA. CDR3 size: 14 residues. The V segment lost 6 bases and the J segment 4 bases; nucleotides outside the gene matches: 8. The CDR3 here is CSVRAGGPSDTQYF. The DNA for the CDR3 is TGCAGCGTGCGAGCGGGAGGCCCATCAGATACGCAGTATTTT.

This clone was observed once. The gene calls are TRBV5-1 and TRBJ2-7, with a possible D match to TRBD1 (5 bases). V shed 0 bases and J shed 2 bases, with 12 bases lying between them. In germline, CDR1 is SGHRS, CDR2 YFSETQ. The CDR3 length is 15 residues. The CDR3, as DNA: TGCGCCAGCAGCTTGGGGGGCCCACCAACCTACGAGCAGTACTTC. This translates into CASSLGGPPTYEQYF.

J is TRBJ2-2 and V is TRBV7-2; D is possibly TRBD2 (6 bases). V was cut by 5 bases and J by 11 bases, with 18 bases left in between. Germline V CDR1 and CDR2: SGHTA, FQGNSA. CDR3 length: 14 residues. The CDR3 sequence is CASSPWGLTSELFF. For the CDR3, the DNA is TGTGCCAGCAGCCCATGGGGACTCACCTCCGAGCTGTTTTTT.

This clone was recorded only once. As DNA, the CDR3 is TGCAGCGTTCTAACCGGGACTAGCGGGATGCGAAACATTCAGTACTTC. It is translated as CSVLTGTSGMRNIQYF. V and J are TRBV29-1 and TRBJ2-4, with TRBD2 matching 13 bases. V shed 5 bases, J shed 6 bases, and the junction held 10 bases outside the gene matches. The germline V gene has CDR1 SQVTM and CDR2 ANQGSEA. CDR3 size: 16 residues.

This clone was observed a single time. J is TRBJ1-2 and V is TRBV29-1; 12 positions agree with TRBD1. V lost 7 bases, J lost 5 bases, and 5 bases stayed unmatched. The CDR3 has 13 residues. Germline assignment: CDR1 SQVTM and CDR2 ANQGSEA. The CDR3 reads CSAGQGASYGYTF. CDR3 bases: TGCAGCGCGGGACAGGGGGCCTCATATGGCTACACCTTC.

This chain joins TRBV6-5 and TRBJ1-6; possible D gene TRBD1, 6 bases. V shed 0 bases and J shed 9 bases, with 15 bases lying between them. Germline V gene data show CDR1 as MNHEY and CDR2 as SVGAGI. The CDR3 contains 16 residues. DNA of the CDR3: TGTGCCAGCAGTTACTCGATCCGGCAGGGGAGTTCACCCCTCCACTTT. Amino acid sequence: CASSYSIRQGSSPLHF.